This T cell receptor beta chain was recorded in a study of early T cells in non-severe SARS-CoV-2 infection. In the study overall: Sequencing of unsorted whole blood was done on bulk RNA, leaving chains unpaired.

Study results and caveats: Database matching using VDJdb favored anti-spike CD8 responses, with private and CD4 specificities left missing.

This CDR3 region has 12 residues. The V end was cut by 2 bases, the J end by 5 bases, with 6 bases between. Per the germline V gene, CDR1 is KGHSH and CDR2 is LQKENI. Regarding this clonotype: Its antigen is currently unknown.

Attachment of unique molecular identifiers to individual cDNA molecules was performed. TCRdb reanalysed the 5' RACE reads using MiXCR and keeps one entry per CDR3 protein. The table records about 64,000 distinct CDR3 sequences, roughly 18% of them present only once. This TCR was recovered from an adult who was a healthcare worker with PCR-confirmed SARS-CoV-2 infection or an uninfected control (not recorded which). The V call is TRBV18, the J call TRBJ2-5; D is ambiguous. Source: whole blood, taken at baseline. The CDR3 here is CASSPVRETQYF. CDR3 coding DNA: TGTGCCAGCTCACCAGTCCGCGAGACCCAGTACTTC. The complete variable domain, with remaining parts taken from reference TRBV18 and TRBJ2-5, reads NAGVMQNPRHLVRRRGQEARLRCSPMKGHSHVYWYRQLPEEGLKFMVYLQKENIIDESGMPKERFSAEFPKEGPSILRIQQVVRGDSAAYFCASSPVRETQYFGPGTRLLVL.